Listed below are T cell receptor beta chains from one sample, sequenced in a study of T cells in Graves' hyperthyroidism and ophthalmopathy. MiXCR, run by TCRdb on the multiplex PCR reads, gives a single entry per CDR3 protein. There are over 500,000 distinct CDR3 sequences in the sample; 40% to 55% occur only once, and 44% lies in the top ten. Sequenced: peripheral blood or thyroid tissue (not recorded which). These receptors were collected from an adult woman with Graves' disease, either hyperthyroidism or ophthalmopathy (not recorded which). Each CDR3 is given with its conserved first and last residue. D genes are given only for firm matches. For some rows the clone size is stated as once, few or many, or as a class when expanded; others skip it.

size	V	J	D	CDR3	DNA
many	TRBV30	TRBJ1-6	TRBD1	CAWSTTGTGGSPLHF	TGTGCCTGGAGCACTACCGGGACAGGGGGTTCACCCCTCCACTTT
few	TRBV2	TRBJ1-2	.	CASDRGRSFTF	TGTGCCAGCGACAGAGGCCGGAGTTTCACCTTC
.	TRBV20-1	TRBJ1-4	TRBD1	CSAEGQGNEKLFF	TGCAGTGCTGAAGGACAGGGCAATGAAAAACTGTTTTTT
few	TRBV19	TRBJ1-5	.	CASRTAASGGYEHF	TGTGCCAGTAGAACCGCGGCGAGCGGGGGCTACGAGCATTTT
few	TRBV28	TRBJ2-7	.	CASRTAAYEQYF	TGTGCCAGCAGGACAGCAGCCTACGAGCAGTACTTC
.	TRBV7-2	TRBJ1-1	.	CASSRIKNTEAFF	TGTGCCAGCAGCCGGATAAAGAACACTGAAGCTTTCTTT
.	TRBV10-3	TRBJ2-5	.	CAMGPTSRGETQYF	TGTGCCATGGGACCCACTTCACGTGGAGAGACCCAGTACTTC
.	TRBV6-5	TRBJ1-2	.	CASSYTPNYGYTF	TGTGCCAGCAGTTATACCCCTAACTATGGCTACACCTTC
once	TRBV10-2	TRBJ1-2	.	CASSISYRDPYGYTF	TGCGCCAGCAGTATATCTTATAGGGACCCCTATGGCTACACCTTC
.	TRBV5-4	TRBJ1-2	TRBD1	CASSNPDRVRGYTF	TGTGCCAGCAGCAACCCGGACAGGGTTCGGGGCTACACCTTC
few	TRBV7-2	TRBJ2-7	.	CASSPGARDYEQYF	TGTGCCAGCAGCCCGGGGGCTAGAGACTACGAGCAGTACTTC
many	TRBV7-6	TRBJ2-5	.	CASSLAGDEETQYF	TGTGCCAGCAGCTTAGCGGGAGACGAGGAGACCCAGTACTTC
many	TRBV7-9	TRBJ2-7	.	CASSLAEELGHEQYF	TGTGCCAGCAGCTTAGCGGAAGAGCTAGGGCACGAGCAGTACTTC
many	TRBV20-1	TRBJ1-2	TRBD1	CSARVGGQGAYGYTF	TGCAGTGCTAGAGTAGGTGGGCAGGGGGCGTATGGCTACACCTTC
.	TRBV7-9	TRBJ1-4	.	CASAIIGSTDEKLFF	TGTGCCAGCGCCATCATCGGCAGCACCGATGAAAAACTGTTTTTT
once	TRBV4-3	TRBJ1-5	.	CASSQDLVGHNQPQHF	TGCGCCAGCAGCCAAGATTTGGTAGGACATAATCAGCCCCAGCATTTT
.	TRBV7-9	TRBJ2-5	.	CASSLCVRETQYF	TGTGCCAGCAGCTTATGCGTTAGAGAGACCCAGTACTTC
.	TRBV7-2	TRBJ2-1	TRBD2	CASSLGSLAAYNEQFF	TGTGCCAGCAGCTTAGGTTCCCTAGCGGCTTACAATGAGCAGTTCTTC
many	TRBV3-1	TRBJ1-5	.	CASSRALSNQPQHF	TGTGCCAGCAGCCGGGCCCTTAGCAATCAGCCCCAGCATTTT
.	TRBV7-9	TRBJ2-7	TRBD1	CASSSTGGGLYEQYF	TGTGCCAGCAGCTCAACAGGGGGCGGCCTCTACGAGCAGTACTTC
.	TRBV12-5	TRBJ1-1	.	CASGLAKTEAFF	TGTGCTAGTGGTTTGGCAAAGACTGAAGCTTTCTTT
once	TRBV5-1	TRBJ2-5	.	CASSPNDRLQETQYF	TGCGCCAGCAGCCCCAACGACAGACTCCAAGAGACCCAGTACTTC
.	TRBV10-3	TRBJ1-1	.	CASSYSYRETEAFF	TGTGCCAGCAGTTACTCTTACAGGGAGACTGAAGCTTTCTTT
.	TRBV2	TRBJ2-5	.	CASSPRSEEQYF	TGTGCCAGCAGCCCGCGAAGTGAGGAGCAGTACTTC
once	TRBV7-2	TRBJ1-6	.	CASSMPMSPLHF	TGTGCCAGCAGCATGCCAATGTCACCCCTCCACTTT
many	TRBV5-1	TRBJ1-5	.	CASSLGSGGDQPQHF	TGCGCCAGCAGCTTGGGGTCGGGCGGGGATCAGCCCCAGCATTTT
.	TRBV20-1	TRBJ2-3	.	CSASIGTGPDTQYF	TGCAGTGCTAGTATAGGAACTGGACCAGATACGCAGTATTTT
once	TRBV25-1	TRBJ2-2	TRBD1	CASSHSPGQGLITGELFF	TGTGCCAGCAGTCACAGCCCGGGACAGGGACTGATTACCGGGGAGCTGTTTTTT
once	TRBV11-2	TRBJ2-5	TRBD2	CARAAGGGVETQYF	TGTGCTAGAGCAGCGGGAGGGGGGGTGGAGACCCAGTACTTC
many	TRBV11-2	TRBJ1-5	.	CASSPLSGPGNQPQHF	TGTGCCAGCAGTCCATTATCAGGGCCGGGCAATCAGCCCCAGCATTTT